This TCR beta chain was recovered during a study of T-cell memory formation after mild COVID-19. MiXCR, run by TCRdb on the 5' RACE reads, gives a single entry per CDR3 protein. Seen here are 170,000 or so distinct CDR3 sequences, about a fifth observed once, and the top ten hold about 21%. Study results and caveats: Whether day 37 second-wave clones are SARS-CoV-2-specific was not confirmed.

A note on this clonotype: Its target is not known.

The V gene's germline CDR1 is MDHEN and CDR2 SYDVKM. V was pared by 10 bases and J by 6 bases, with 18 bases between. CDR3 length: 13 residues. The J gene is TRBJ1-2, the V gene TRBV28, with D hard to call. Sequenced sample: PBMCs or a T cell subset sorted from them (not recorded which). This receptor was identified in an adult woman who had mild COVID-19 (a few samples of this study predate the infection). Cell type and time point are not known. The CDR3 loop reads CAIGSARGNGYTF. For the CDR3, the DNA is TGTGCCATAGGATCGGCTCGCGGGAATGGCTACACCTTC.